Following are 15 T cell receptor beta chains from one sample sequenced in a study of cytomegalovirus exposure and HLA in healthy donors. PCR amplification relied on 60 Vbeta primers (plus 13 Jbeta primers). Produced via immunoSEQ multiplex PCR; TCRdb's table is partial and in-frame only. The sample includes around 100,000 clones, over 75% of them seen just once. Sequencing input: PBMCs. The receptors derive from a male donor in good health and CMV-seropositive.

As for this clone: This same CDR3 is encoded by further DNA sequences in the sample. The chain combines TRBV27 with TRBJ2-1; TRBD1 matches at 8 bases. The CDR3 totals 14 residues. From germline, CDR1 is MNHEY and CDR2 SMNVEV (reference sequence). The V gene end was trimmed by 4 bases and the J gene end by 5 bases; junction bases not matched to a gene: 4. The CDR3 loop reads CASSSGTGHNEQFF. DNA for the CDR3: TGTGCCAGCAGTTCAGGGACAGGACACAATGAGCAGTTCTTC.

This chain uses TRBV21-1 with TRBJ1-3. TRBV21-1 is labeled a pseudogene. CDR3 size: 17 residues. The CDR3 coding sequence is TGTGCCAGCAGCAAAGCGCACGGGGGGCAAGTTGGAAACACCATATATTTT. Translated: CASSKAHGGQVGNTIYF.

The J gene is TRBJ2-7, the V gene TRBV11-2, with D unclear. CDR3 length equals 12 residues. CDR1 SGHAT and CDR2 FQNNGV come from the germline V gene. Trimming shortened V by 4 bases and J by 3 bases, and 7 bases separated the two germline ends. The CDR3 DNA follows: TGTGCCAGCAGCTCCGACAACTACGAGCAGTACTTC. It encodes CASSSDNYEQYF.

This chain uses TRBV5-1 with TRBJ2-1; no clear D gene. CDR1 is SGHRS, CDR2 YFSETQ, per germline. The CDR3 length is 14 residues. V was pared by 0 bases and J by 3 bases, with 7 bases between. CDR3 sequence: CASSLGPDYNEQFF. CDR3 coding DNA: TGCGCCAGCAGCTTGGGGCCAGACTACAATGAGCAGTTCTTC.

CDR3 amino acids: CASSLAASGNTGELFF. The DNA for the CDR3 is TGCGCCAGCAGCTTGGCCGCTAGCGGCAACACCGGGGAGCTGTTTTTT. The rearrangement joins TRBV5-1 to TRBJ2-2; 7 bases line up with TRBD2. Looked up from germline, CDR1 is SGHRS and CDR2 is YFSETQ. V lost 0 bases and J lost 2; bases outside the gene matches: 4. This CDR3 is 16 amino acids long.

The chain couples TRBV2 to TRBJ2-7; the D gene is possibly TRBD1 (6 bases). Per the germline V gene, CDR1 is SNHLY and CDR2 is FYNNEI. Between the trimmed V and J ends, which lost 5 bases and 1 base, there was a span of 12 bases. The CDR3 contains 14 residues. Here the CDR3 DNA reads TGTGCCAGCAGTTTACAGGGTACGTCCTACGAGCAGTACTTC. The encoded protein is CASSLQGTSYEQYF.

This clone has only a few counts. This chain connects TRBV28 to TRBJ2-7, with 9 bases aligning to TRBD2. Germline V gene data show CDR1 as MDHEN and CDR2 as SYDVKM. With V trimmed by 4 bases and J by 4 bases, 8 bases remained unmatched. This CDR3 spans 15 amino acids. The CDR3: CASSSRGTSHYEQYF. The CDR3 DNA sequence: TGTGCCAGCAGTTCCCGGGGGACTAGCCATTACGAGCAGTACTTC.

The rearrangement links TRBV9 to TRBJ2-5; TRBD2 matches 8 bases. This CDR3 comprises 16 residues. Trimming took 0 bases from V and 4 from J; bases not matched to a gene: 8. Germline CDR1 reads SGDLS; CDR2 reads YYNGEE. CDR3 sequence: CASSVGGTSVSETQYF. Here the CDR3 DNA reads TGTGCCAGCAGCGTAGGAGGGACTAGTGTCTCAGAGACCCAGTACTTC.

The CDR3 loop reads CASSLGQGQGEQYF. The CDR3 nucleotides read TGTGCCAGCAGTTTAGGACAGGGCCAGGGCGAGCAGTACTTC. J is TRBJ2-7 and V is TRBV27, with 8 bases matching TRBD1. The CDR3 extends over 14 amino acids. The V gene end was trimmed by 2 bases and the J gene end by 6 bases; junction bases not matched to a gene: 6. Germline V CDR1 and CDR2: MNHEY, SMNVEV (reference sequence).

The chain is built from TRBV10-1 and TRBJ2-7; D ambiguous. This CDR3 region has 14 residues. Trimming removed 0 bases at V and 2 bases at J, with 8 bases between. Germline CDR1 reads WNHNN; CDR2 reads SYGVQD (reference sequence). The CDR3 region is CASSESRFTYEQYF. In DNA form, the CDR3 reads TGCGCCAGCAGTGAGTCACGGTTTACCTACGAGCAGTACTTC.

Written as DNA, the CDR3 is TGTGCCAGCAGCCGAAACGAACAGACGAACACCGGGGAGCTGTTTTTT. Translation gives CASSRNEQTNTGELFF. The V call is TRBV7-6, the J call TRBJ2-2; D unclear. V was trimmed by 5 bases and J by 0 bases, leaving 13 bases between them. The CDR3 runs 16 residues. Germline lookup yields CDR1 SGHVS and CDR2 FNYEAQ.

A single count supports this clone. The CDR3 DNA reads TGTGCCAGCAGCTTGGGCGGGAGGCGTGTCTACAATGAGCAGTTCTTC. It encodes CASSLGGRRVYNEQFF. This sequence joins TRBV5-4 and TRBJ2-1; 8 nucleotides agree with TRBD2. This CDR3 is built from 16 residues. J was trimmed by 3 bases and V by 0 bases; bases with no gene match: 5. The germline V gene has CDR1 SGHNT and CDR2 YYREEE (reference sequence). Full variable domain (missing parts from reference TRBV5-4 and TRBJ2-1): ETGVTQSPTHLIKTRGQQVTLRCSSQSGHNTVSWYQQALGQGPQFIFQYYREEENGRGNFPPRFSGLQFPNYSSELNVNALELDDSALYLCASSLGGRRVYNEQFFGPGTRLTVL.

V and J are TRBV9 and TRBJ2-1; D is unresolved. Trimming stripped 4 bases from V and 9 bases from J, with 5 bases between. Germline CDR1 and CDR2: SGDLS and YYNGEE. This CDR3 spans 10 amino acids. The CDR3 loop reads CASSPREQFF. The CDR3 bases are TGTGCCAGCAGCCCCCGTGAGCAGTTCTTC.

This clone was seen a few times. With only one base between it and a far larger clone, this is likely a read error. The chain has TRBV7-6 and TRBJ2-7, with 9 bases that match TRBD1. CDR1 and CDR2 (germline): SGHVS, FNYEAQ. CDR3 size: 14 residues. The CDR3 spells CTSSAQQGAHEQYF. The CDR3 DNA reads TGTACCAGCAGCGCCCAACAGGGGGCTCACGAGCAGTACTTC.

The chain recombines TRBV27 with TRBJ2-1, with 8 bases matching TRBD1. V was clipped by 6 bases and J by 4 bases; unmatched bases: 2. CDR1 is MNHEY, CDR2 SMNVEV, per germline (reference sequence). This CDR3 comprises 13 residues. CDR3 sequence: CASRDREYNEQFF. Written as DNA, the CDR3 is TGTGCCAGCAGGGACAGGGAATACAATGAGCAGTTCTTC.